This T cell receptor beta chain was obtained from a study of T cells of healthy individuals. The V gene lost 8 bases and the J gene lost 6 bases, with 19 bases spanning the gap. The CDR3 covers 14 residues. Germline loops: CDR1 MNHNS, CDR2 SASEGT. This clonotype was seen ten or more times. TCRdb recomputed calls from the 5' RACE reads with MiXCR, one row per CDR3 protein. The sample records tens of thousands of distinct CDR3 sequences, more than 4.5% being singletons. This receptor was taken from a human donor in good health. The J gene is TRBJ1-2, the V gene TRBV6-1, with D perhaps TRBD1 (5 bases). The DNA for the CDR3 is TGTGCCAGCGAGAGGGTACAGGCTATGCATGGCTACACCTTC. Its protein is CASERVQAMHGYTF.